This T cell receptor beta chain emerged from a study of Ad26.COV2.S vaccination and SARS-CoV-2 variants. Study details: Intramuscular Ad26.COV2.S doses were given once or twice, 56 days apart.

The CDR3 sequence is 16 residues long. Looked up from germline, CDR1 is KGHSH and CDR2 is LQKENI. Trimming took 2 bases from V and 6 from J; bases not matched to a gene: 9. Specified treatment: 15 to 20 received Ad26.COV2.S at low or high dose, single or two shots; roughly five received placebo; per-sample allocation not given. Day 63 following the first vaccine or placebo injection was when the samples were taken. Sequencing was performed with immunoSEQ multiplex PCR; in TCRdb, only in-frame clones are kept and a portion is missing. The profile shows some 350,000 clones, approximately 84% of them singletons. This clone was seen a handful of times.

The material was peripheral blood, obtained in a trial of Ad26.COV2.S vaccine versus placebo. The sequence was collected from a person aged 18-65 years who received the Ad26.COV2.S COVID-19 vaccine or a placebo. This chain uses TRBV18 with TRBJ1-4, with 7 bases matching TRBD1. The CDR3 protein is CASSPNGQGVDEKLFF. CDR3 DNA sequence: TGTGCCAGCTCACCAAATGGCCAGGGGGTCGATGAAAAACTGTTTTTT. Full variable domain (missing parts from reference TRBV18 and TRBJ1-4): NAGVMQNPRHLVRRRGQEARLRCSPMKGHSHVYWYRQLPEEGLKFMVYLQKENIIDESGMPKERFSAEFPKEGPSILRIQQVVRGDSAAYFCASSPNGQGVDEKLFFGSGTQLSVL.